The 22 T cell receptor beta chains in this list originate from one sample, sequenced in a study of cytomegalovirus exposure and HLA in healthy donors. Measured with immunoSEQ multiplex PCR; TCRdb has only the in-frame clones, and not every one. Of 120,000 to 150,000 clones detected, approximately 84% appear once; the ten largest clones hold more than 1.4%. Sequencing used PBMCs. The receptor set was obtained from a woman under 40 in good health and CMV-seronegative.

The CDR3 spells CASRRGTGDETQYF. Written as DNA, the CDR3 is TGTGCCAGCAGGCGCGGGACAGGGGACGAGACCCAGTACTTC. This rearrangement joins TRBV2 to TRBJ2-5, with 10 nucleotides matching TRBD1. CDR3 size: 14 residues. In germline, CDR1 is SNHLY, CDR2 FYNNEI. Trimming removed 6 bases from V and 5 bases from J; junction bases left unmatched: 6.

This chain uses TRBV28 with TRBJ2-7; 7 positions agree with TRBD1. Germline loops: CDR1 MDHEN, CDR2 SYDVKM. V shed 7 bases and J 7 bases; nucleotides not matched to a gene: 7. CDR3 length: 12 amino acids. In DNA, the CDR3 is TGTGCCAGCACTGAGGGGGCGGGTGAGCAGTACTTC. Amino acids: CASTEGAGEQYF.

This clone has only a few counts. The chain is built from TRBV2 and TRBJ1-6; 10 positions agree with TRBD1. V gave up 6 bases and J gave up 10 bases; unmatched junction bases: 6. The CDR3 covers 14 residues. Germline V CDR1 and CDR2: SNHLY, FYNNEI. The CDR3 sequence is CASSPTGGHSPLHF. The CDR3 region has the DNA TGTGCCAGCAGCCCGACAGGGGGCCACTCACCCCTCCACTTT. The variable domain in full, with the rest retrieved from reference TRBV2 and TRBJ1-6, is EPEVTQTPSHQVTQMGQEVILRCVPISNHLYFYWYRQILGQKVEFLVSFYNNEISEKSEIFDDQFSVERPDGSNFTLKIRSTKLEDSAMYFCASSPTGGHSPLHFGNGTRLTVT.

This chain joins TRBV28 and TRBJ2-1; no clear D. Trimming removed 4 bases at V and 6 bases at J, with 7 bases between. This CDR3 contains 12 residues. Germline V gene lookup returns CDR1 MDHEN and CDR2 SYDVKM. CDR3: CASSSQVNEQFF. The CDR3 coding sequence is TGTGCCAGCAGTTCGCAGGTCAATGAGCAGTTCTTC.

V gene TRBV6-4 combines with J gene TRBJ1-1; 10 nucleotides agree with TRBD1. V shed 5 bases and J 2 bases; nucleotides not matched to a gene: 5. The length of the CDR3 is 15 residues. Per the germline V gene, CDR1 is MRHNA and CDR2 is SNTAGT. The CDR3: CASSSPTGGNTEAFF. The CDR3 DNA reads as TGTGCCAGCAGTTCGCCGACAGGGGGCAACACTGAAGCTTTCTTT.

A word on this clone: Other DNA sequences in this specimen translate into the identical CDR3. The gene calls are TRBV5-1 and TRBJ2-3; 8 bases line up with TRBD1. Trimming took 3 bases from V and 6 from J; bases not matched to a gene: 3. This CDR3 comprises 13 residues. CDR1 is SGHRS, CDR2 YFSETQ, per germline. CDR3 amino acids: CASSSQGADTQYF. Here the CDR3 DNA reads TGCGCCAGCAGCTCCCAGGGGGCCGATACGCAGTATTTT.

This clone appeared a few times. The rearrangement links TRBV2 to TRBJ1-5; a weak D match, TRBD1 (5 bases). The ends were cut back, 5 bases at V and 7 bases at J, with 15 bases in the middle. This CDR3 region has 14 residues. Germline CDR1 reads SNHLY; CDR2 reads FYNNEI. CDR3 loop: CASSLAGIGQPQHF. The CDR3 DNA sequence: TGTGCCAGCAGTTTGGCAGGGATCGGCCAGCCCCAGCATTTT.

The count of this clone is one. CDR3 in amino acids: CASTTGKEQYF. Written as DNA, the CDR3 is TGTGCCAGCACCACAGGGAAGGAGCAGTACTTC. This chain links TRBV6-6 with TRBJ2-7; maybe TRBD1 (6 bases). Trimming took off 7 bases at V and 7 bases at J, with 11 bases between the two ends. The CDR3 is 11 residues long. Germline CDR1 is MNHNY and CDR2 is SVGAGI (reference sequence).

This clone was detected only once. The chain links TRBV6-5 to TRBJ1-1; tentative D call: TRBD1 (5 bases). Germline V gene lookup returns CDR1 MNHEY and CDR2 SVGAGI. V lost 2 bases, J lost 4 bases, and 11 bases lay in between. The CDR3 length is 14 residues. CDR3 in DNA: TGTGCCAGCAGTTACGGGGCAGAGACCACTGAAGCTTTCTTT. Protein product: CASSYGAETTEAFF.

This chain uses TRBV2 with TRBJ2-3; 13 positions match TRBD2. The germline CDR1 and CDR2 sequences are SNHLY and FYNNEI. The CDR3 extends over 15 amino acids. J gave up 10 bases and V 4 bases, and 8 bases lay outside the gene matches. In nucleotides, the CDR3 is TGTGCCAGCAGTGGGGCCGGGACTAGCGGGGACGCGCAGTATTTT. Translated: CASSGAGTSGDAQYF.

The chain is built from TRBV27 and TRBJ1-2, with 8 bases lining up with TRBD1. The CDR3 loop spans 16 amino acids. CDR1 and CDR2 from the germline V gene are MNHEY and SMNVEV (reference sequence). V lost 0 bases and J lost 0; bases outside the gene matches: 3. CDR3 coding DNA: TGTGCCAGCAGTTTATCCGGACAGGGTTCTAACTATGGCTACACCTTC. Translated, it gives CASSLSGQGSNYGYTF.

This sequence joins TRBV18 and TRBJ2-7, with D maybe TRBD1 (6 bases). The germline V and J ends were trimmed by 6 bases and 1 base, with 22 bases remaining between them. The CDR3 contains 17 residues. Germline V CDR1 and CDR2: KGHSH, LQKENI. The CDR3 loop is CASSLSPSRDTSYEQYF. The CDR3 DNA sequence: TGTGCCAGCTCCCTATCTCCCTCCCGGGACACATCCTACGAGCAGTACTTC. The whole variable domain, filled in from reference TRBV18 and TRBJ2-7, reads NAGVMQNPRHLVRRRGQEARLRCSPMKGHSHVYWYRQLPEEGLKFMVYLQKENIIDESGMPKERFSAEFPKEGPSILRIQQVVRGDSAAYFCASSLSPSRDTSYEQYFGPGTRLTVT.

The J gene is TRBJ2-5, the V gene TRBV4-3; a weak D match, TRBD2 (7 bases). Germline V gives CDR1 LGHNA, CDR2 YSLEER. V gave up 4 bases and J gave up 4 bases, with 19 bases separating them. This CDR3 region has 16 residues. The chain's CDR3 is CASSPLGAGAPETQYF. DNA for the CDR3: TGCGCCAGCAGCCCCCTAGGTGCGGGGGCACCAGAGACCCAGTACTTC.

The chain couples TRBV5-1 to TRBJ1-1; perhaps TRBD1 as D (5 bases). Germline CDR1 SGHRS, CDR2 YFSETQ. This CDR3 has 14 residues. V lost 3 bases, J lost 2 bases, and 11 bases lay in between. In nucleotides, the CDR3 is TGCGCCAGCAGCTCTGGACACCTTAACACTGAAGCTTTCTTT. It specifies CASSSGHLNTEAFF.

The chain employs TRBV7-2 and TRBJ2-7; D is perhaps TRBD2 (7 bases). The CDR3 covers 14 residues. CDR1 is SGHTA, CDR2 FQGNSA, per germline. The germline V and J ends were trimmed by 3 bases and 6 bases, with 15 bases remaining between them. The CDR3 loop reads CASSFGGGLPEQYF. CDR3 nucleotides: TGTGCCAGCAGCTTTGGCGGGGGCCTCCCCGAGCAGTACTTC.

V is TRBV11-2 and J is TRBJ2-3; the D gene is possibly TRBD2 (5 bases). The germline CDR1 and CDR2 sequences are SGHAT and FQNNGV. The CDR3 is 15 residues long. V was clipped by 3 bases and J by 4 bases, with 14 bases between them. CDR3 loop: CASSFRSSLPDTQYF. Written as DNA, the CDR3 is TGTGCCAGCAGCTTTCGGTCTAGCCTCCCAGATACGCAGTATTTT.

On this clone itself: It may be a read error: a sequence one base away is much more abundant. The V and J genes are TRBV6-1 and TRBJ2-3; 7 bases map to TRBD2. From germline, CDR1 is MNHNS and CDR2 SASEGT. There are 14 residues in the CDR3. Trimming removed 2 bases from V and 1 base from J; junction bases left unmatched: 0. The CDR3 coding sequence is TGTGCCAGCAGTGAACGGGGGGGCACAGATACGCAGTATTTT. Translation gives CASSERGGTDTQYF.

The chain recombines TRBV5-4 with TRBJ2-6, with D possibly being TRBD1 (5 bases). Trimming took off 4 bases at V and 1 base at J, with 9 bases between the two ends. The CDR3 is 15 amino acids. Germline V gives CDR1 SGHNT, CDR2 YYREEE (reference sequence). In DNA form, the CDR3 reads TGTGCCAGCAGCATGCAGGGTTCTGGGGCCAACGTCCTGACTTTC. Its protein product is CASSMQGSGANVLTF.

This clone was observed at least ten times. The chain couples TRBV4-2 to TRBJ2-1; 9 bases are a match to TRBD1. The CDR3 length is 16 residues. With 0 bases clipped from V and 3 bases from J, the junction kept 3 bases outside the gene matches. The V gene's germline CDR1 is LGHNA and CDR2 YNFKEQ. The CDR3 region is CASSQDEGQGYNEQFF. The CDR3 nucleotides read TGTGCCAGCAGCCAAGATGAGGGACAGGGCTACAATGAGCAGTTCTTC.

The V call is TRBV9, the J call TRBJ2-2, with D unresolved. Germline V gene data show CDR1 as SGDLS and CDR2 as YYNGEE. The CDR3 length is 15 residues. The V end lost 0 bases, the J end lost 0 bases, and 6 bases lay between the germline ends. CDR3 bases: TGTGCCAGCAGCGTAGCTTTAGCGAACACCGGGGAGCTGTTTTTT. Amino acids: CASSVALANTGELFF.

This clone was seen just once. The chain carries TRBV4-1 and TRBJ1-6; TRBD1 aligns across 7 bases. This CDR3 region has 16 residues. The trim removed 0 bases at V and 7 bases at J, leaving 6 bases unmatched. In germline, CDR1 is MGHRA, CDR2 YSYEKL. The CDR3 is CASSQDIGRGNSPLHF. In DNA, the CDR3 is TGCGCCAGCAGCCAAGATATTGGCAGGGGGAATTCACCCCTCCACTTT.

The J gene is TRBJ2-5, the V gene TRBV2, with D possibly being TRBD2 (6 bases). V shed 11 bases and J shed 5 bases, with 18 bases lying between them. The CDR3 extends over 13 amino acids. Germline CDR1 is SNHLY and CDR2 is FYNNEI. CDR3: CAAQREAVETQYF. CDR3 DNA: TGTGCCGCCCAGAGGGAGGCCGTGGAGACCCAGTACTTC.